These 22 T cell receptor beta chains came from one sample sequenced in a study of cytomegalovirus exposure and HLA in healthy donors. Amplification used 60 Vbeta primers and 13 Jbeta primers. Data came from immunoSEQ multiplex PCR; TCRdb stores just in-frame clones and leaves some out. The sample has roughly 150,000 clones, 84% seen once. Material for sequencing was PBMCs. These receptor sequences come from a man aged 25 to 45 in good health and CMV-seronegative.

The chain joins TRBV16 to TRBJ1-1, with D hard to call. Germline CDR1 is KGHSY and CDR2 is FQNENV. This CDR3 has 15 residues. Trimming took off 1 base at V and 4 bases at J, with 13 bases between the two ends. CDR3 bases: TGTGCCAGCAGCCAATACATGAGGGAGGGCACTGAAGCTTTCTTT. This codes for CASSQYMREGTEAFF.

This clone was found once. The chain joins TRBV15 to TRBJ1-2; D possibly corresponds to TRBD1 (6 bases). V lost 0 bases and J 0 bases, leaving 14 bases between the germline ends. This CDR3 is 17 amino acids long. Germline V gene lookup returns CDR1 LNHNV and CDR2 YYDKDF (reference sequence). This CDR3 reads CATSRDRIDRSNYGYTF. The CDR3 bases are TGTGCCACCAGCAGAGATCGGATCGACAGGTCTAACTATGGCTACACCTTC.

V and J are TRBV5-1 and TRBJ2-5; D is unclear. V lost 0 bases and J lost 3, with 6 bases in between. This CDR3 is 13 amino acids long. Germline V gene lookup returns CDR1 SGHRS and CDR2 YFSETQ. The CDR3 region is CASSLGLEETQYF. Here the CDR3 DNA reads TGCGCCAGCAGCTTGGGGCTGGAAGAGACCCAGTACTTC.

J is TRBJ2-3 and V is TRBV27; 8 bases fit TRBD2. V shed 6 bases and J 3 bases; nucleotides not matched to a gene: 11. This CDR3 has 16 residues. Germline V gives CDR1 MNHEY, CDR2 SMNVEV (reference sequence). As DNA, the CDR3 is TGTGCCAGCAGCCTGTTGCGGGAGGCGGTAACAGATACGCAGTATTTT. This gives the protein CASSLLREAVTDTQYF.

The V call is TRBV27, the J call TRBJ1-2; D unclear. Looked up from germline, CDR1 is MNHEY and CDR2 is SMNVEV (reference sequence). CDR3 size: 12 residues. Trimming took off 6 bases at V and 2 bases at J, with 7 bases between the two ends. The CDR3 DNA is TGTGCCAGCAGACAGCAGAACTATGGCTACACCTTC. This sequence encodes CASRQQNYGYTF.

The chain has TRBV5-6 and TRBJ2-3; 11 nucleotides agree with TRBD2. Losses at the gene ends were 5 bases for V and 1 base for J; bases not matched to a gene: 3. Germline loops: CDR1 SGHDT, CDR2 YYEEEE. The CDR3 spans 15 residues. CDR3 in DNA: TGTGCCAGCAGGTTAGCGGGGGGGGGCACAGATACGCAGTATTTT. Amino acids: CASRLAGGGTDTQYF.

The V and J genes are TRBV29-1 and TRBJ2-1, with D perhaps TRBD2 (5 bases). V lost 0 bases and J 0 bases, leaving 12 bases between the germline ends. Looked up from germline, CDR1 is SQVTM and CDR2 is ANQGSEA. The CDR3 is 16 amino acids. CDR3 loop: CSVEDHGGSSYNEQFF. The CDR3 bases are TGCAGCGTTGAAGATCATGGTGGGAGCTCCTACAATGAGCAGTTCTTC.

The gene calls are TRBV25-1 and TRBJ2-3; tentatively, D is TRBD1 (5 bases). The V gene's germline CDR1 is MGHDK and CDR2 SYGVNS. The CDR3 loop spans 15 amino acids. Deletions cut 2 bases from V and 4 bases from J, with 13 bases between. The CDR3: CASSEITGRPDTQYF. The CDR3 region has the DNA TGTGCCAGCAGTGAAATAACAGGCCGCCCAGATACGCAGTATTTT.

This chain uses TRBV4-1 with TRBJ2-7; 12 nucleotides agree with TRBD2. The CDR3 runs 17 residues. With 3 bases clipped from V and 1 base from J, the junction kept 7 bases outside the gene matches. Germline V gene lookup returns CDR1 MGHRA and CDR2 YSYEKL. CDR3 region: CASSHPTSGGASYEQYF. CDR3 nucleotides: TGCGCCAGCAGCCACCCGACTAGCGGGGGCGCTTCCTACGAGCAGTACTTC.

In regard to this clone: This sample also contains other DNA sequences that code for the same CDR3. This chain links TRBV7-9 with TRBJ2-1, with 10 bases matching TRBD2. The CDR3 is made up of 16 amino acids. Germline V gene sequence: CDR1 SEHNR, CDR2 FQNEAQ (reference sequence). Trimming cost V 2 bases and J 2 bases; bases outside gene matches: 3. The CDR3 sequence is CASSLSLAGAYNEQFF. CDR3 nucleotide sequence: TGTGCCAGCAGCTTATCCCTAGCGGGGGCCTACAATGAGCAGTTCTTC.

This chain uses TRBV28 with TRBJ2-1; tentative D call: TRBD1 (6 bases). V lost 8 bases and J lost 5, with 16 bases in between. Germline loops: CDR1 MDHEN, CDR2 SYDVKM. The CDR3 has 14 amino acids. The chain's CDR3 is CASEIQGWDNEQFF. The CDR3 region has the DNA TGTGCCAGCGAGATCCAGGGGTGGGACAATGAGCAGTTCTTC.

V is TRBV5-4 and J is TRBJ1-1; 8 nucleotides agree with TRBD1. After removal of 4 bases from V and 5 bases from J, the junction contained 7 bases not matched to a gene. The CDR3 covers 14 residues. CDR1 is SGHNT and CDR2 is YYREEE in the germline V gene (reference sequence). CDR3 loop: CASSPGQGRTEAFF. As DNA, the CDR3 is TGTGCCAGCAGCCCAGGACAGGGTCGTACTGAAGCTTTCTTT.

The V and J genes are TRBV7-9 and TRBJ2-7; 10 nucleotides agree with TRBD2. This CDR3 has 15 amino acids. V was clipped by 3 bases and J by 6 bases; unmatched bases: 8. Germline assignment: CDR1 SEHNR and CDR2 FQNEAQ (reference sequence). The CDR3 protein is CASSFLAGAFREQYF. CDR3 nucleotides: TGTGCCAGCAGCTTCCTAGCGGGGGCCTTTCGCGAGCAGTACTTC. Filled out from reference TRBV7-9 and TRBJ2-7, the complete variable domain reads DTGVSQNPRHKITKRGQNVTFRCDPISEHNRLYWYRQTLGQGPEFLTYFQNEAQLEKSRLLSDRFSAERPKGSFSTLEIQRTEQGDSAMYLCASSFLAGAFREQYFGPGTRLTVT.

Comments on this clone: The same CDR3 is also encoded by other DNA sequences in this sample. The gene calls are TRBV6-5 and TRBJ1-4; TRBD1 matches at 8 bases. CDR3 length: 14 amino acids. V shed 6 bases, J shed 7 bases, and the junction held 7 bases outside the gene matches. From germline, CDR1 is MNHEY and CDR2 SVGAGI. The CDR3 DNA reads TGTGCCAGCAGGAAAACAGGGGGAGGTGAAAAACTGTTTTTT. Residues: CASRKTGGGEKLFF.

This chain joins TRBV10-3 and TRBJ2-1; 10 bases agree with TRBD2. Unmatched junction bases numbered 3, after V lost 4 bases and J lost 3 bases. The length of the CDR3 is 15 residues. CDR1 ENHRY and CDR2 SYGVKD come from the germline V gene. The CDR3 region is CAISGLAGDYNEQFF. The CDR3 DNA reads as TGTGCCATCAGTGGGCTAGCGGGAGACTACAATGAGCAGTTCTTC.

This chain uses TRBV11-3 with TRBJ2-7; 7 positions match TRBD1. This CDR3 has 15 amino acids. After removal of 5 bases from V and 3 bases from J, the junction contained 10 bases not matched to a gene. The germline gives CDR1 SGHNT, CDR2 YENEEA. DNA for the CDR3: TGTGCCAGCAGCGCTTTTTCCACAGGGGACTACGAGCAGTACTTC. It specifies CASSAFSTGDYEQYF.

The chain links TRBV9 to TRBJ2-7, with D uncertain. Germline values: CDR1 SGDLS, CDR2 YYNGEE. Between the trimmed V and J ends, which lost 4 bases and 4 bases, there was a span of 15 bases. The CDR3 is made up of 14 amino acids. The CDR3 region is CASSPGDEQYEQYF. The CDR3 nucleotides are TGTGCCAGCAGCCCAGGCGACGAGCAGTACGAGCAGTACTTC.

In its sample, this clone was seen once. This chain connects TRBV4-3 to TRBJ2-1; possible D gene TRBD1, 5 bases. The V end was cut by 4 bases, the J end by 8 bases, with 15 bases between. There are 14 residues in the CDR3. Germline V gene sequence: CDR1 LGHNA, CDR2 YSLEER. CDR3 sequence: CASSRETETHEQFF. CDR3 DNA sequence: TGCGCCAGCAGCCGAGAGACAGAAACCCATGAGCAGTTCTTC.

This clone was found once. This sequence joins TRBV19 and TRBJ2-7, with D hard to call. CDR1 and CDR2 from the germline V gene are LNHDA and SQIVND (reference sequence). This CDR3 has 11 residues. Trimming left V 5 bases short and J 3 bases short, with 5 bases between. CDR3 coding DNA: TGTGCCAGTAGTCTACGCTACGAGCAGTACTTC. Amino acid sequence: CASSLRYEQYF. Supplemented by reference TRBV19 and TRBJ2-7, the full variable domain reads DGGITQSPKYLFRKEGQNVTLSCEQNLNHDAMYWYRQDPGQGLRLIYYSQIVNDFQKGDIAEGYSVSREKKESFPLTVTSAQKNPTAFYLCASSLRYEQYFGPGTRLTVT.

This clone was seen just once. The J gene is TRBJ2-5, the V gene TRBV7-9, with a possible D match to TRBD2 (7 bases). The V end was cut by 3 bases, the J end by 2 bases, with 16 bases between. The CDR3 length is 16 residues. Per the germline V gene, CDR1 is SEHNR and CDR2 is FQNEAQ (reference sequence). In DNA form, the CDR3 reads TGTGCCAGCAGCTTCCTCGGGGAGGGGGGGCAAGAGACCCAGTACTTC. It is translated as CASSFLGEGGQETQYF.

The chain employs TRBV18 and TRBJ1-1; the D gene is possibly TRBD1 (5 bases). Trimming took off 2 bases at V and 1 base at J, with 11 bases between the two ends. There are 15 residues in the CDR3. Germline CDR1 KGHSH, CDR2 LQKENI. The CDR3 region is CASSPVGAGNTEAFF. The CDR3, as DNA: TGTGCCAGCTCACCAGTAGGGGCCGGGAACACTGAAGCTTTCTTT. The complete variable domain, with remaining parts taken from reference TRBV18 and TRBJ1-1, reads NAGVMQNPRHLVRRRGQEARLRCSPMKGHSHVYWYRQLPEEGLKFMVYLQKENIIDESGMPKERFSAEFPKEGPSILRIQQVVRGDSAAYFCASSPVGAGNTEAFFGQGTRLTVV.

The CDR3: CASSPRRGGEEQFF. The CDR3 coding sequence is TGTGCCAGCTCACCACGGAGGGGGGGAGAGGAGCAGTTCTTC. The genes are TRBV18 and TRBJ2-1; TRBD2 might be the D (7 bases). CDR3 length equals 14 residues. Per the germline V gene, CDR1 is KGHSH and CDR2 is LQKENI. V was trimmed by 1 base and J by 10 bases, leaving 14 bases between them. Full variable domain (rest looked up from reference TRBV18 and TRBJ2-1): NAGVMQNPRHLVRRRGQEARLRCSPMKGHSHVYWYRQLPEEGLKFMVYLQKENIIDESGMPKERFSAEFPKEGPSILRIQQVVRGDSAAYFCASSPRRGGEEQFFGPGTRLTVL.